This TCR beta chain came from a study of radiotherapy plus CTLA-4 blockade in lung cancer. Study as a whole: Roughly 17% of patients responded objectively, and about 33% achieved disease control.

Repertoires were generated with immunoSEQ multiplex PCR, while TCRdb's copy carries only in-frame clones and drops some. The sample has about 120,000 clones, 78% seen once. This TCR derives from a human donor with non-small cell lung cancer who had a partial response to radiotherapy plus ipilimumab. The sequences come from peripheral blood, collected from a patient treated with radiotherapy plus ipilimumab.

Here the CDR3 DNA reads TGCGCCAGCAGCCTTGGGGCAGGGGGCATCACTGAAGCTTTCTTT. This codes for CASSLGAGGITEAFF. This chain joins TRBV5-1 and TRBJ1-1, with TRBD1 identical over 8 bases. With V trimmed by 4 bases and J by 4 bases, 9 bases remained unmatched. CDR3 length: 15 residues. Germline V gene sequence: CDR1 SGHRS, CDR2 YFSETQ.